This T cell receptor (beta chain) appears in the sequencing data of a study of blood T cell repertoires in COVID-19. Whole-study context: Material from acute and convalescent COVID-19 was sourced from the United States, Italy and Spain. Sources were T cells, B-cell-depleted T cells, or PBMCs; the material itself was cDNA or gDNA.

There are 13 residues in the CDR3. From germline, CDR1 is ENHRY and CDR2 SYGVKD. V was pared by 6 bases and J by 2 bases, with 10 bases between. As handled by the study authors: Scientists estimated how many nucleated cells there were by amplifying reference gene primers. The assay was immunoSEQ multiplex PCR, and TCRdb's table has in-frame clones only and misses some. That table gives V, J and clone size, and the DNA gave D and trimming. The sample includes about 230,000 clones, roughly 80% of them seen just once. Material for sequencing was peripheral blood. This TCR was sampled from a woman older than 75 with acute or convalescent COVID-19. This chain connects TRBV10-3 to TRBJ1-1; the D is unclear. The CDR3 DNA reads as TGTGCCATCAGGACCCACAGCAACACTGAAGCTTTCTTT. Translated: CAIRTHSNTEAFF.